One T cell receptor beta chain is described in this entry. What it recognizes is unknown. V lost 4 bases and J lost 2; bases outside the gene matches: 8. Germline assignment: CDR1 SGHRS and CDR2 YFSETQ. This CDR3 comprises 15 residues. Assay: immunoSEQ multiplex PCR; the TCRdb copy retains only in-frame clones and omits some. The sample carries under 250,000 clones, around 78% recorded once. This sample is drawn from a study of cytomegalovirus exposure and HLA in healthy donors. Overall study findings and caveats: TCR beta chains numbering 164 were designated cytomegalovirus-associated. Under in vitro conditions, three CMV-associated chains were confirmed as specific for CMV antigens. Diagnosis of cytomegalovirus status made by the classifier reportedly showed high specificity and sensitivity. The finding came from a later analysis; first-cohort TCR clusters tended to co-occur in the 95 to 150 validation repertoires.

The receptor was isolated from a woman in her late teens or twenties in good health and CMV-seronegative. Sequenced input: PBMCs. The chain carries TRBV5-1 and TRBJ2-5; 7 positions match TRBD1. The CDR3 here is CASSVKAGGQETQYF. Here the CDR3 DNA reads TGCGCCAGCAGCGTGAAGGCAGGGGGTCAAGAGACCCAGTACTTC.